The source of this T cell receptor (beta chain) is a study of T cells after yellow fever vaccination. TCRdb redid the calling of the 5' RACE reads with MiXCR, one entry per CDR3 protein. Altogether a few hundred thousand distinct CDR3 sequences are present, 6.8% being singletons, with the ten largest covering around 17%. Germline-derived CDR1 and CDR2 are SGHVS and FQNEAQ. Trimming took 6 bases from V and 5 from J; bases not matched to a gene: 4. The CDR3 is made up of 13 amino acids. This clonotype has just a few counts. The rearrangement links TRBV7-8 to TRBJ2-1, with 7 bases identical to TRBD1. The clonotype comes from a man between 18 and 35 years old who received the YFV17D yellow fever vaccine. This material consisted of PBMCs, taken around 45 days after the first yellow fever vaccination. CDR3 sequence reads: CASRQGTNNEQFF. The CDR3 region has the DNA TGTGCCAGCAGACAGGGGACAAACAATGAGCAGTTCTTC.